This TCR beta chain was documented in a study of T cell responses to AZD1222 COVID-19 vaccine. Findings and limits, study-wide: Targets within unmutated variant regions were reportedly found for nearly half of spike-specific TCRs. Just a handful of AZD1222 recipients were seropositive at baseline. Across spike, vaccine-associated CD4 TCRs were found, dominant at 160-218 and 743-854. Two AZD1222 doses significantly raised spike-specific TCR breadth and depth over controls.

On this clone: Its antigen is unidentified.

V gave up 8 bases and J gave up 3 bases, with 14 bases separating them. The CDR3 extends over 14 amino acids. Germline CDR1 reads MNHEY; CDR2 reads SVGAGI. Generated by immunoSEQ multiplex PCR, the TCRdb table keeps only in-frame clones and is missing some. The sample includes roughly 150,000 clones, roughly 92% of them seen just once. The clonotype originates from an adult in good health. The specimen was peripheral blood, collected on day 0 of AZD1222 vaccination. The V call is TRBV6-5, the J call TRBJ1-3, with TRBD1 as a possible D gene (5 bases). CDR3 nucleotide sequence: TGTGCCAGCTCCCTCGGGGGTTATGGAAACACCATATATTTT. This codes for CASSLGGYGNTIYF.